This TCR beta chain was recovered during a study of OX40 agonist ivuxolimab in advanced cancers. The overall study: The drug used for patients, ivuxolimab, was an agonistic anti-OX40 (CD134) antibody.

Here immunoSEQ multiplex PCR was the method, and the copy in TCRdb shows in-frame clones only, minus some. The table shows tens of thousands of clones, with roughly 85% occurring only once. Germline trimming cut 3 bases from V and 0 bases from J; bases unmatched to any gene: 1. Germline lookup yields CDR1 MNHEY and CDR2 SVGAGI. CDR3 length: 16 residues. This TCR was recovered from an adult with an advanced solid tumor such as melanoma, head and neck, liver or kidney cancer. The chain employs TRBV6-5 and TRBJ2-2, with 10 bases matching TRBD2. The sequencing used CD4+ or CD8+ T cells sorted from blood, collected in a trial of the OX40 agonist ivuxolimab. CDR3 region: CASSYGLAANTGELFF. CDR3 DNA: TGTGCCAGCAGTTATGGACTAGCGGCGAACACCGGGGAGCTGTTTTTT.